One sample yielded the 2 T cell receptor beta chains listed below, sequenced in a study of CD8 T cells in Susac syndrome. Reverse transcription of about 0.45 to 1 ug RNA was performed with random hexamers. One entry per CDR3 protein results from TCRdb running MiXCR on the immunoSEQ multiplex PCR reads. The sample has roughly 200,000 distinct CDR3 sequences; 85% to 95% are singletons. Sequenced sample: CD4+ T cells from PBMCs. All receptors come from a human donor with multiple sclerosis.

The CDR3 nucleotides read TGTGCCAGCAATAATGAATTTAATTCACCCCTCCACTTT. Residues: CASNNEFNSPLHF. J is TRBJ1-6 and V is TRBV2; D is uncertain. CDR1 and CDR2 from the germline V gene are SNHLY and FYNNEI. V was clipped by 7 bases and J by 6 bases, with 10 bases between them. CDR3 length: 13 residues.

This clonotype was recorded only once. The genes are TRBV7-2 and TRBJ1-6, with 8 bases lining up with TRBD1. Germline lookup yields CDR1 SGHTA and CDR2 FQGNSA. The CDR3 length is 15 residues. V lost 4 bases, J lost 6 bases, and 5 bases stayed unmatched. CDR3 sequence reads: CASSWGTGSNSPLHF. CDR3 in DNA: TGTGCCAGCAGCTGGGGGACAGGCTCTAATTCACCCCTCCACTTT.